The clone carrying this T cell receptor beta chain was counted at least ten times. Its antigen is unknown. Not a single patient had been given any form of treatment at any point before undergoing thyroid surgery. In the authors' methods: Clinicopathological groups of papillary thyroid cancer showed CDR3 differences that were used to build a distant-metastasis classifier. TCRdb called clones again from the PCR reads with MiXCR. The V and J calls here are based on TCRdb, not the publication. The data contain about 41,000 clones, 9.5% to 12% of them singletons. This entry is derived from a study of metastatic and nonmetastatic thyroid tumors. Study results and caveats: A significant increase in TCR beta diversity was reportedly seen in malignant thyroid tumors relative to benign nodules, in blood and tumor.

Germline assignment: CDR1 WSHSY and CDR2 SAAADI. The CDR3 is 12 amino acids. V dropped 5 bases and J dropped 4 bases, with 9 bases sitting between them. This TCR was sampled from a female donor with papillary thyroid cancer or a benign thyroid nodule (not recorded which). Some clones in this sample may be carry-over from other donors' samples. The sample was blood. This chain connects TRBV10-2 to TRBJ2-7; D gene ambiguous. CDR3 bases: TGCGCCAGCAGTTTCCTTAGGTACGAGCAGTACTTC. Translated: CASSFLRYEQYF.